This record concerns one T cell receptor (beta chain) sequence. This record belongs to a study of blood T cell repertoires in COVID-19. The method was immunoSEQ multiplex PCR; TCRdb's version includes in-frame clones alone and lacks a portion of them. Among roughly 200,000 clones, approximately 91% were seen once, and the ten largest hold around 7%. The CDR3 has 12 amino acids. Trimming shortened V by 3 bases and J by 6 bases, and 9 bases separated the two germline ends. The sequence was collected from a man in his forties with acute or convalescent COVID-19. Sequencing used peripheral blood. The gene calls are TRBV12-3 or TRBV12-4 and TRBJ2-7, with D possibly being TRBD2 (5 bases). CDR3 nucleotides: TGTGCCAGCAGTTTTGGAGGCCCCGAGCAGTACTTC. Protein product: CASSFGGPEQYF.